These 22 T cell receptor beta chains were sequenced from one sample in a study of T cells in Graves' hyperthyroidism and ophthalmopathy. The TCR beta CDR3 regions underwent amplification using RNA transcripts as the source. Researchers ran a first-round RT-PCR on the TCR CDR3 using the HTBI primer set. TCRdb re-called the multiplex PCR reads through MiXCR, storing one row per CDR3 protein. The table includes a few hundred thousand distinct CDR3 sequences, 46% detected once. Sequenced material: peripheral blood or thyroid tissue (not recorded which). The receptors originated from an adult woman with Graves' disease, either hyperthyroidism or ophthalmopathy (not recorded which).

This clonotype has a handful of counts. The chain carries TRBV2 and TRBJ2-7, with a weak D call TRBD2 (6 bases). Germline loops: CDR1 SNHLY, CDR2 FYNNEI. This CDR3 spans 12 amino acids. Trimming pared 8 bases from V and 1 base from J, leaving 9 bases between. CDR3 loop: CASPGGSYEQYF. CDR3 bases: TGTGCCAGCCCCGGGGGATCCTACGAGCAGTACTTC.

The gene calls are TRBV29-1 and TRBJ1-3, with D unresolved. Germline CDR1 reads SQVTM; CDR2 reads ANQGSEA. The CDR3 has 12 residues. Trimming left V 6 bases short and J 1 base short, with 7 bases between. CDR3 DNA sequence: TGCAGCGTCACAGAGTCTGGAAACACCATATATTTT. It specifies CSVTESGNTIYF.

The rearrangement links TRBV29-1 to TRBJ2-6; 9 nucleotides agree with TRBD1. Germline CDR1 SQVTM, CDR2 ANQGSEA. CDR3 length: 14 residues. The trim removed 7 bases at V and 4 bases at J, leaving 5 bases unmatched. The DNA of the CDR3 is TGCAGCGCCGGGACAGGGACAGGGGCCAACGTCCTGACTTTC. Its protein product is CSAGTGTGANVLTF. Full variable domain (outside the CDR3, taken from reference TRBV29-1 and TRBJ2-6): SAVISQKPSRDICQRGTSLTIQCQVDSQVTMMFWYRQQPGQSLTLIATANQGSEATYESGFVIDKFPISRPNLTFSTLTVSNMSPEDSSIYLCSAGTGTGANVLTFGAGSRLTVL.

This chain links TRBV9 with TRBJ2-1, with a weak D call TRBD1 (6 bases). The CDR3 is 13 residues long. V was shortened by 4 bases and J by 9 bases, with 14 bases between the two germline ends. The V gene's germline CDR1 is SGDLS and CDR2 YYNGEE. As DNA, the CDR3 is TGTGCCAGCAGCCAGGGGTTGAACACTGAGCAGTTCTTC. This codes for CASSQGLNTEQFF.

This clonotype has ten or more counts. This chain uses TRBV3-1 with TRBJ2-7, with D tentatively TRBD1 or TRBD2 (6 bases each). Trimming shortened V by 9 bases and J by 8 bases, and 20 bases separated the two germline ends. The CDR3 totals 13 residues. Germline V CDR1 and CDR2: LGHDT, YNNKEL (reference sequence). This CDR3 is CASQSSDGGKQYF. The CDR3 region has the DNA TGTGCCAGTCAGAGCTCCGACGGGGGCAAGCAGTACTTC.

This clonotype was counted at least ten times. The CDR3 nucleotides are TGTGCCAGCAGACCAGGGACTCCTGGACACGAGCAGTACTTC. This gives the protein CASRPGTPGHEQYF. V and J are TRBV12-3 or TRBV12-4 and TRBJ2-7; perhaps TRBD2 as D (6 bases). The germline V and J ends were trimmed by 6 bases and 5 bases, with 17 bases remaining between them. This CDR3 region has 14 residues.

This clonotype was picked up many times. This chain links TRBV9 with TRBJ2-7, with D unclear. V lost 0 bases to trimming and J lost 7 bases, with 14 bases between them. The CDR3 covers 14 residues. Germline loops: CDR1 SGDLS, CDR2 YYNGEE. CDR3 in amino acids: CASSVDTMSLEQYF. The CDR3 DNA reads TGTGCCAGCAGCGTAGATACTATGTCTCTGGAGCAGTACTTC.

The chain uses TRBV30 and TRBJ1-1; 8 nucleotides align to TRBD1. Trimming at V came to 3 bases and at J to 10 bases, leaving 7 bases not matched to a gene. CDR3 length equals 12 residues. Germline V gene sequence: CDR1 GTSNPN, CDR2 SVGIG (reference sequence). CDR3 in DNA: TGTGCCTGGAGCGGACAGGGACCGGCAGCTTTCTTT. Translation gives CAWSGQGPAAFF.

This clonotype was seen only a few times. The chain recombines TRBV7-2 with TRBJ1-5, with D possibly TRBD1 on 6 matching bases. The CDR3 covers 15 residues. V lost 5 bases and J lost 2, with 13 bases in between. Germline V gene lookup returns CDR1 SGHTA and CDR2 FQGNSA. This CDR3 is CASSRRQVGNQPQHF. DNA for the CDR3: TGTGCCAGCAGCCGTAGACAGGTTGGCAATCAGCCCCAGCATTTT.

Worth noting for this clonotype: Possible read error: a much larger clone is one base away. V is TRBV6-1 and J is TRBJ2-7, with 8 bases aligning to TRBD1. V dropped 4 bases and J dropped 5; count of bases not matched to a gene: 7. Germline V gene sequence: CDR1 MNHNS, CDR2 SASEGT. This CDR3 is built from 14 residues. Here the CDR3 DNA reads TGTGCCAGCAGTGGTGGCAGGGGGCACAACGAGCAGTACTTC. Its translation: CASSGGRGHNEQYF.

This clonotype showed up many times. CDR3 loop: CATSRDLGQGAGEAFF. CDR3 nucleotides: TGTGCCACCAGCAGAGATTTAGGACAGGGGGCAGGTGAAGCTTTCTTT. V is TRBV15 and J is TRBJ1-1; 11 bases line up with TRBD1. The CDR3 covers 16 residues. Trimming removed 0 bases from V and 7 bases from J; junction bases left unmatched: 7. CDR1 is LNHNV, CDR2 YYDKDF, per germline (reference sequence).

This clonotype came up many times. The chain employs TRBV15 and TRBJ1-1; TRBD1 aligns across 8 bases. The CDR3 length is 13 residues. V lost 8 bases to trimming and J lost 4 bases; unmatched junction nucleotides: 6. Germline-derived CDR1 and CDR2 are LNHNV and YYDKDF (reference sequence). DNA of the CDR3: TGTGCCACCCAATCGACAGGGGTCACTGAAGCTTTCTTT. It is translated as CATQSTGVTEAFF.

In DNA, the CDR3 is TGTGCCAGCAGCTTAGATTTGATTTATGTGACCCAGTACTTC. The encoded protein is CASSLDLIYVTQYF. The rearrangement joins TRBV11-2 to TRBJ2-5; D uncertain. This CDR3 is 14 amino acids long. Germline assignment: CDR1 SGHAT and CDR2 FQNNGV. Trimming shortened V by 0 bases and J by 7 bases, and 12 bases separated the two germline ends.

The chain is built from TRBV10-3 and TRBJ1-3, with 12 positions matching TRBD1. CDR1 is ENHRY, CDR2 SYGVKD, per germline. With V trimmed by 6 bases and J by 7 bases, 4 bases remained unmatched. This CDR3 comprises 14 residues. CDR3 protein: CAIRGQGAENTIYF. In DNA form, the CDR3 reads TGTGCCATCAGGGGACAGGGGGCGGAGAACACCATATATTTT.

The J gene is TRBJ1-2, the V gene TRBV10-3; D possibly corresponds to TRBD1 (5 bases). CDR1 and CDR2 (germline): ENHRY, SYGVKD. This CDR3 has 13 residues. Between the trimmed V and J ends, which lost 4 bases and 4 bases, there was a span of 10 bases. This CDR3 reads CAISGGPGYGYTF. The CDR3, as DNA: TGTGCCATCAGTGGGGGACCGGGCTATGGCTACACCTTC.

This clonotype has at least ten counts. A read error is likely, as this CDR3 ends without the conserved phenylalanine or tryptophan. The DNA is left out, because the CDR3 cannot be placed on it with certainty; the CDR3 is given as TCRdb lists it. V and J are TRBV7-8 and TRBJ2-2. A total of 8 residues make up the CDR3, ends included. The germline CDR1 and CDR2 sequences are SGHVS and FQNEAQ. The CDR3 loop reads CASSLAGA.

For this clonotype: Germline and junction disagree at one end, which may indicate a read error. The genes are TRBV5-1 and TRBJ2-6, with 11 bases identical to TRBD1. The germline V gene has CDR1 SGHRS and CDR2 YFSETQ. This CDR3 region has 15 residues. In DNA form, the CDR3 reads TGCGCCAGCAGCCCCGGGACAGGGGGGGGCAACGTCCTGACTTTC. It yields the protein CASSPGTGGGNVLTF.

This clonotype came up many times. The chain links TRBV4-1 to TRBJ1-5, with unresolved D. V was clipped by 4 bases and J by 0 bases, with 10 bases between them. This CDR3 is built from 15 residues. Germline assignment: CDR1 MGHRA and CDR2 YSYEKL. CDR3 residues: CASSPGPNSNQPQHF. DNA of the CDR3: TGCGCCAGCAGCCCAGGACCGAATAGCAATCAGCCCCAGCATTTT.

The chain employs TRBV2 and TRBJ2-5, with TRBD2 matching over 14 bases. Per germline, CDR1 SNHLY and CDR2 FYNNEI. V dropped 6 bases and J dropped 5; count of bases not matched to a gene: 8. The CDR3 is made up of 16 amino acids. The CDR3 is CASSLGTSGSGETQYF. CDR3 sequence (DNA): TGTGCCAGCAGCCTCGGGACTAGCGGGAGCGGCGAGACCCAGTACTTC.

The chain has TRBV2 and TRBJ1-5, with D hard to call. Trimming took 5 bases from V and 4 from J, leaving 6 bases between them. Per germline, CDR1 SNHLY and CDR2 FYNNEI. The CDR3 is 12 amino acids. The CDR3 protein is CASSYENQPQHF. CDR3 in DNA: TGTGCCAGCAGTTACGAAAATCAGCCCCAGCATTTT.

This clonotype was seen at least ten times. This CDR3 reads CASSLGGGSASNQPQHF. The CDR3 region has the DNA TGCGCCAGCAGCTTGGGAGGGGGCTCGGCTAGCAATCAGCCCCAGCATTTT. V and J are TRBV5-1 and TRBJ1-5; TRBD1 matches at 7 bases. V lost 0 bases and J lost 0; bases outside the gene matches: 6. CDR3 length: 17 residues. CDR1 SGHRS and CDR2 YFSETQ come from the germline V gene.

This clonotype was recorded many times. This chain's CDR3 is CSARAGGNDEQYF. The CDR3 nucleotides read TGCAGTGCCCGAGCGGGAGGGAATGACGAGCAGTACTTC. This sequence joins TRBV20-1 and TRBJ2-7; 10 bases fit TRBD2. Trimming cost V 6 bases and J 5 bases; bases outside gene matches: 7. The CDR3 covers 13 residues. Germline V CDR1 and CDR2: DFQATT, SNEGSKA (reference sequence).